This T cell receptor (beta chain) was identified in a study of blood T cell repertoires in COVID-19. Here immunoSEQ multiplex PCR was the method, and the copy in TCRdb shows in-frame clones only, minus some. The table records approximately 60,000 clones, approximately 79% of them present only once. The CDR3 is 13 residues long. Trimming removed 6 bases at V and 5 bases at J, with 13 bases between. Germline V gene sequence: CDR1 KGHSH, CDR2 LQKENI. Sequencing input: peripheral blood. The rearrangement uses TRBV18 and TRBJ2-5; no clear D. This receptor was obtained from a woman of 80 years or more with active or convalescent COVID-19. This CDR3 is CASSHSGRETQYF. In DNA form, the CDR3 reads TGTGCCAGCTCCCACTCGGGTCGGGAGACCCAGTACTTC.